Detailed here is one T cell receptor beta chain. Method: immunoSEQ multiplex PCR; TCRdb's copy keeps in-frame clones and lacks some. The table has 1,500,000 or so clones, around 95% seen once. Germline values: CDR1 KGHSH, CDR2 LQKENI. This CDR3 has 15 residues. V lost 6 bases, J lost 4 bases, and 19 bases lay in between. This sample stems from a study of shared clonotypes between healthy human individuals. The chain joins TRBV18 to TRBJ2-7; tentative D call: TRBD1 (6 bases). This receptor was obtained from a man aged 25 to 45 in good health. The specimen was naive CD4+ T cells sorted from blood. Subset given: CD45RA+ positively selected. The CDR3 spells CASSQGNRVQYEQYF. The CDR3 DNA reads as TGTGCCAGCTCTCAGGGGAACAGGGTGCAGTACGAGCAGTACTTC.